Sequencing of this TCR beta chain was carried out in a study of blood T cell repertoires in COVID-19. About the research overall: The cDNA or gDNA used as material had been derived from T cells, B-cell-depleted T cells, or PBMCs.

The method was immunoSEQ multiplex PCR; TCRdb's version includes in-frame clones alone and lacks a portion of them. This sample yields more than 90,000 clones, of which around 90% are seen a single time; roughly 8.2% belongs to the top ten. The sequencing sample was made of peripheral blood. This clonotype was obtained from a human donor in a cohort sampled during active COVID-19.

CDR3 nucleotides: TGCGCCAGCAGCTTGGAGGGCGGGGCAGCCATGCAGTATTTT. Translating gives CASSLEGGAAMQYF. The chain combines TRBV5-1 with TRBJ2-3; TRBD2 is a possible D gene (6 bases). The CDR3 runs 14 residues. V was clipped by 0 bases and J by 11 bases, with 16 bases between them. Germline V gives CDR1 SGHRS, CDR2 YFSETQ.